This TCR beta chain was found in a study of T cells in Graves' hyperthyroidism and ophthalmopathy. In this sample, this clonotype turned up a few times. This CDR3 is built from 16 residues. Trimming removed 5 bases at V and 0 bases at J, with 14 bases between. Germline CDR1 is SEHNR and CDR2 is FQNEAQ (reference sequence). Researchers amplified the TCR beta CDR3 regions from RNA transcripts. Researchers ran a first-round RT-PCR on the TCR CDR3 using the HTBI primer set. TCRdb reanalysed the multiplex PCR reads using MiXCR and keeps one entry per CDR3 protein. The sample has 190,000 or so distinct CDR3 sequences, around 18% seen once.

The sequenced sample consisted of blood. The sequence was obtained from a middle-aged man with Graves' hyperthyroidism. The chain uses TRBV7-9 and TRBJ1-3; perhaps TRBD1 as D (5 bases). For the CDR3, the DNA is TGTGCCAGCAGCCCTTCAGGGACGAGCTCTGGAAACACCATATATTTT. Amino acid sequence: CASSPSGTSSGNTIYF.